This TCR beta chain comes out of a study of blood T cell repertoires in COVID-19. On the study more broadly: The United States, Italy and Spain supplied acute and convalescent COVID-19 samples.

This CDR3 has 19 amino acids. The V gene's germline CDR1 is SGHTA and CDR2 FQGNSA. V lost 1 base and J 0 bases, leaving 20 bases between the germline ends. Profiling relied on immunoSEQ multiplex PCR, and the TCRdb table lists in-frame clones only, not all of them. The sample records 250,000 to 350,000 clones, 87% being singletons. J is TRBJ2-3 and V is TRBV7-2; D uncertain. Sequenced material: peripheral blood. The receptor was isolated from a woman in her forties or fifties who had recovered from COVID-19. The CDR3 region is CASSLGSQLGPRSTDTQYF. The CDR3 DNA reads TGTGCCAGCAGCTTAGGCAGTCAGCTAGGCCCCCGTAGCACAGATACGCAGTATTTT.